This is a list of T cell receptor beta chains from one sample in a study of T cell responses to AZD1222 COVID-19 vaccine. Assay: immunoSEQ multiplex PCR; the TCRdb copy retains only in-frame clones and omits some. Of around 140,000 clones detected, over 90% appear once; the ten largest clones hold 5% to 5.5%. Source: peripheral blood, taken on day 0 of AZD1222 vaccination. All receptors come from an adult in good health. Both conserved end residues are part of each CDR3. The D gene is left open where the match is weak. Size is omitted from some rows. Given values are once, few, many or a class for expanded clones.

cdr3_aa | cdr3_nt | d_call | v_call | clone_size | j_call
CASSLRSAGNTIYF | TGTGCCAGCAGTTTAAGGAGTGCTGGAAACACCATATATTTT | . | TRBV28 | once | TRBJ1-3
CSVVGQNYEQYF | TGCAGCGTTGTCGGACAGAACTACGAGCAGTACTTC | . | TRBV29-1 | . | TRBJ2-7
CASSQRGMNEKLFF | TGCGCCAGCAGCCAACGGGGGATGAATGAAAAACTGTTTTTT | . | TRBV4-3 | . | TRBJ1-4
CASRTTASSGNTIYF | TGTGCCAGCAGGACCACAGCGAGCTCTGGAAACACCATATATTTT | . | TRBV7-9 | . | TRBJ1-3
CASSLVGNQPQHF | TGTGCCAGCAGCTTAGTCGGGAATCAGCCCCAGCATTTT | . | TRBV7-9 | . | TRBJ1-5
CASSASSYNSPLHF | TGTGCCAGCAGCGCGAGCTCCTATAATTCACCCCTCCACTTT | . | TRBV9 | . | TRBJ1-6
CAYQGPPTGSSANTGELFF | TGTGCCTACCAGGGGCCACCCACGGGAAGTAGCGCGAACACCGGGGAGCTGTTTTTT | . | TRBV2 | . | TRBJ2-2
CASSSRVLNTEAFF | TGTGCCAGCAGTTCCCGGGTCCTGAACACTGAAGCTTTCTTT | . | TRBV27 | few | TRBJ1-1
CASSQDRGTGGHNEQFF | TGCGCCAGCAGCCAAGATCGGGGGACAGGGGGACACAATGAGCAGTTCTTC | TRBD1 | TRBV4-1 | . | TRBJ2-1
CATSLGWSEQFF | TGTGCCACCAGCCTGGGGTGGAGTGAGCAGTTCTTC | . | TRBV15 | once | TRBJ2-1
CASNPETGQGHEQYF | TGTGCCAGCAATCCGGAGACCGGACAGGGCCACGAGCAGTACTTC | TRBD1 | TRBV2 | . | TRBJ2-7
CASSQAQGEAFF | TGTGCCAGCAGCCAAGCACAGGGGGAAGCTTTCTTT | TRBD1 | TRBV14 | few | TRBJ1-1
CATSLNNEQFF | TGTGCCACCAGCCTTAACAATGAGCAGTTCTTC | . | TRBV15 | . | TRBJ2-1
CASRGRGYSNSPLHF | TGTGCCAGCAGGGGACGTGGGTATAGTAATTCACCCCTCCACTTT | . | TRBV6-5 | . | TRBJ1-6
CASSQELAATNEKLFF | TGCGCCAGCAGCCAAGAATTAGCGGCAACTAATGAAAAACTGTTTTTT | . | TRBV4-3 | . | TRBJ1-4
CASSVDVGNTIYF | TGTGCCAGCAGCGTAGACGTGGGAAACACCATATATTTT | . | TRBV9 | . | TRBJ1-3
CASSHLLGGNEKLFF | TGCGCCAGCAGCCATCTCCTGGGGGGTAATGAAAAACTGTTTTTT | . | TRBV4-3 | . | TRBJ1-4
CASRRGTTGNTIYF | TGTGCCAGCCGCCGGGGAACCACTGGAAACACCATATATTTT | . | TRBV7-9 | . | TRBJ1-3
CASSVAGTGNEKLFF | TGTGCCAGCAGCGTAGCCGGGACAGGGAATGAAAAACTGTTTTTT | TRBD1 | TRBV9 | . | TRBJ1-4
CASTRAGGPYEQFF | TGTGCCAGCACCCGGGCGGGAGGGCCGTATGAGCAGTTCTTC | TRBD2 | TRBV11-2 | . | TRBJ2-1
CSVVPGQGSTEAFF | TGCAGCGTTGTTCCGGGACAGGGATCCACTGAAGCTTTCTTT | TRBD1 | TRBV29-1 | . | TRBJ1-1
CASGGGNEQFF | TGTGCCAGTGGGGGGGGGAATGAGCAGTTCTTC | TRBD2 | TRBV19 | . | TRBJ2-1
CAISETGLAGTDTQYF | TGTGCCATCAGTGAGACGGGACTAGCGGGCACAGATACGCAGTATTTT | TRBD2 | TRBV10-3 | . | TRBJ2-3
CASSTDTFYEQYF | TGTGCCAGCAGCACGGACACCTTCTACGAGCAGTACTTC | . | TRBV9 | . | TRBJ2-7
CSVEVGLGLEQYF | TGCAGCGTTGAAGTTGGATTGGGCCTCGAGCAGTACTTC | . | TRBV29-1 | . | TRBJ2-7
CASSPLPGRTEKLFF | TGTGCCAGCTCACCACTCCCCGGACGTACTGAAAAACTGTTTTTT | . | TRBV18 | . | TRBJ1-4
CASRDLNYEQYF | TGTGCCAGCAGGGATCTAAATTACGAGCAGTACTTC | . | TRBV6-5 | . | TRBJ2-7
CASSQRGQGRRAQHF | TGTGCCAGCAGCCAAAGGGGACAGGGACGTCGGGCCCAGCATTTT | TRBD1 | TRBV6-1 | . | TRBJ1-5
CASTFGTNSNYGYTF | TGTGCCAGCACATTTGGGACAAACTCTAACTATGGCTACACCTTC | . | TRBV7-9 | . | TRBJ1-2
CASSRVRGDEQYF | TGTGCCAGCTCACGTGTCAGGGGCGACGAGCAGTACTTC | . | TRBV18 | . | TRBJ2-7
CASSARGGEQFF | TGTGCCAGCAGTGCTCGGGGCGGTGAGCAGTTCTTC | . | TRBV25-1 | . | TRBJ2-1
CASSQDWGYGYTF | TGTGCCAGCAGCCAAGACTGGGGCTATGGCTACACCTTC | . | TRBV3-1/TRBV3-2 | . | TRBJ1-2
CASSLERIPGEAFF | TGCGCCAGCAGCTTGGAAAGGATTCCAGGTGAAGCTTTCTTT | . | TRBV5-1 | . | TRBJ1-1
CASSSLDRTEQETQYF | TGTGCCAGCAGCTCACTGGACAGGACCGAACAAGAGACCCAGTACTTC | TRBD1 | TRBV5-4 | . | TRBJ2-5
CASSPDTGVSYNEQFF | TGTGCCAGCTCACCAGACACGGGGGTCTCCTACAATGAGCAGTTCTTC | . | TRBV18 | . | TRBJ2-1
CASGTGRGNTIYF | TGTGCCAGTGGAACAGGGCGAGGAAACACCATATATTTT | . | TRBV11-2 | . | TRBJ1-3
CATRSGRLYEQFF | TGTGCCACCAGAAGCGGGAGGCTTTATGAGCAGTTCTTC | TRBD2 | TRBV19 | . | TRBJ2-1
CASSQRSGLADNEQFF | TGTGCCAGCTCACAAAGATCTGGACTAGCGGACAATGAGCAGTTCTTC | TRBD2 | TRBV18 | . | TRBJ2-1
CASSARRGQPQHF | TGTGCCAGCAGCGCACGGCGGGGTCAGCCCCAGCATTTT | . | TRBV7-2 | . | TRBJ1-5
CASSGQGQTYEQYF | TGTGCCAGCAGCGGACAGGGGCAAACGTACGAGCAGTACTTC | TRBD1 | TRBV7-9 | . | TRBJ2-7
CASSLARGGAVEQFF | TGTGCCAGCAGCTTAGCCCGCGGGGGGGCGGTTGAGCAGTTCTTC | TRBD2 | TRBV7-8 | . | TRBJ2-1
CATGGLAGVMETQYF | TGTGCCACTGGGGGCCTAGCGGGGGTTATGGAGACCCAGTACTTC | TRBD2 | TRBV6-5 | . | TRBJ2-5
CVSSYSPFLNYEQYF | TGTGTCAGCAGTTACTCCCCATTCCTCAACTACGAGCAGTACTTC | . | TRBV6-2/TRBV6-3 | once | TRBJ2-7
CASSQHGQGIDYGYTF | TGCGCCAGCAGCCAGCATGGACAGGGAATCGACTATGGCTACACCTTC | TRBD1 | TRBV5-1 | . | TRBJ1-2
CAWRKRGYYNEQFF | TGTGCCTGGAGGAAGCGGGGGTATTACAATGAGCAGTTCTTC | TRBD2 | TRBV30 | . | TRBJ2-1
CASSFYPDYEQYF | TGTGCCAGCAGTTTTTATCCGGACTACGAGCAGTACTTC | . | TRBV6-5 | once | TRBJ2-7
CASNSRVLSTNEKLFF | TGTGCCAGCAACTCCCGGGTTCTCTCAACTAATGAAAAACTGTTTTTT | . | TRBV5-5 | . | TRBJ1-4
CASKKGENTEAFF | TGTGCCAGTAAAAAAGGCGAGAACACTGAAGCTTTCTTT | . | TRBV19 | . | TRBJ1-1
CSVEDLGGKLYTQYF | TGCAGCGTTGAAGATCTCGGAGGGAAACTATATACGCAGTATTTT | . | TRBV29-1 | . | TRBJ2-3
CASSPGGPTGGVLYEQYF | TGTGCCAGCAGCCCCGGGGGTCCGACAGGGGGCGTATTGTACGAGCAGTACTTC | TRBD1 | TRBV7-9 | . | TRBJ2-7
CASSTQGWNYGYTF | TGTGCCAGTAGTACACAGGGGTGGAACTATGGCTACACCTTC | TRBD1 | TRBV19 | . | TRBJ1-2
CASRPKSSRATEAFF | TGTGCCAGCAGACCTAAATCAAGTAGGGCCACTGAAGCTTTCTTT | . | TRBV28 | . | TRBJ1-1
CASSVDTKRGEKLFF | TGTGCCAGCAGCGTAGATACGAAGAGGGGCGAAAAACTGTTTTTT | . | TRBV9 | . | TRBJ1-4